Presented here are 18 T cell receptor beta chains from one specimen sequenced in a study of PD-L1 blockade in urothelial cancer. Data came from immunoSEQ multiplex PCR; TCRdb stores just in-frame clones and leaves some out. The sample consists of some 57,000 clones, about 80% of them appearing once. Time point meaning: pretreatment peripheral blood. The material was PBMCs, obtained around atezolizumab (anti-PD-L1) treatment. These receptor sequences come from a man aged 45-65 years with urothelial cancer.

The chain links TRBV7-9 to TRBJ2-3, with a tentative D call TRBD2 (5 bases). The CDR3 length is 15 residues. Germline CDR1 reads SEHNR; CDR2 reads FQNEAQ (reference sequence). Trimming took off 0 bases at V and 1 base at J, with 8 bases between the two ends. The chain's CDR3 is CASSLAFGGTDTQYF. The CDR3 nucleotides read TGTGCCAGCAGCTTAGCGTTCGGGGGCACAGATACGCAGTATTTT. Supplemented by reference TRBV7-9 and TRBJ2-3, the full variable domain reads DTGVSQNPRHKITKRGQNVTFRCDPISEHNRLYWYRQTLGQGPEFLTYFQNEAQLEKSRLLSDRFSAERPKGSFSTLEIQRTEQGDSAMYLCASSLAFGGTDTQYFGPGTRLTVL.

The chain links TRBV29-1 to TRBJ2-7; 8 bases align to TRBD1. The V gene's germline CDR1 is SQVTM and CDR2 ANQGSEA. J lost 3 bases, V lost 6 bases, and 4 bases had no gene match. This CDR3 region has 12 residues. The CDR3 is CSVTTGGYEQYF. The CDR3 DNA sequence: TGCAGCGTAACCACAGGGGGCTACGAGCAGTACTTC.

The rearrangement joins TRBV13 to TRBJ2-7; 8 nucleotides line up with TRBD1. CDR1 is PRHDT and CDR2 is FYEKMQ in the germline V gene (reference sequence). Trimming at V came to 5 bases and at J to 0 bases, leaving 6 bases not matched to a gene. The CDR3 totals 15 residues. The CDR3 DNA is TGTGCCAGCAGCCGCGACAGGGGAAACTCCTACGAGCAGTACTTC. Translation gives CASSRDRGNSYEQYF.

The V gene is TRBV5-8, the J gene TRBJ1-5; 12 bases line up with TRBD1. CDR1 and CDR2 from the germline V gene are SGHTS and YDEGEE. The trim removed 0 bases at V and 4 bases at J, leaving 5 bases unmatched. The CDR3 loop spans 17 amino acids. CDR3 nucleotides: TGTGCCAGCAGCTTGGAGGGGACAGGGGGCTGGAATCAGCCCCAGCATTTT. This gives the protein CASSLEGTGGWNQPQHF.

This chain joins TRBV7-9 and TRBJ2-5, with a weak D call TRBD2 (6 bases). Trimming pared 3 bases from V and 5 bases from J, leaving 22 bases between. This CDR3 region has 17 residues. Germline loops: CDR1 SEHNR, CDR2 FQNEAQ (reference sequence). In DNA, the CDR3 is TGTGCCAGCAGCTTCCGGGGGTCAGTGATTTTCTTCGAGACCCAGTACTTC. This translates into CASSFRGSVIFFETQYF.

CDR3 bases: TGTGCCAGCAGCTTTCGCCGGGAGCAGTACTTC. It is translated as CASSFRREQYF. The gene calls are TRBV11-2 and TRBJ2-7; D remains ambiguous. V was cut by 3 bases and J by 7 bases, with 7 bases left in between. Germline V lookup: CDR1 SGHAT, CDR2 FQNNGV. There are 11 residues in the CDR3.

The V gene is TRBV5-4, the J gene TRBJ1-1; no definite D call. This CDR3 has 17 residues. Germline V lookup: CDR1 SGHNT, CDR2 YYREEE (reference sequence). Trimming stripped 0 bases from V and 4 bases from J, with 19 bases between. CDR3 bases: TGTGCCAGCAGCTTGGCCCGGGGAGGCGTATACGGCACTGAAGCTTTCTTT. It encodes CASSLARGGVYGTEAFF.

The genes are TRBV6-1 and TRBJ1-2; D possibly corresponds to TRBD1 (5 bases). This CDR3 has 11 residues. Deletions cut 4 bases from V and 7 bases from J, with 7 bases between. Looked up from germline, CDR1 is MNHNS and CDR2 is SASEGT. CDR3 residues: CASSAGAGYTF. In DNA, the CDR3 is TGTGCCAGCAGTGCTGGGGCTGGCTACACCTTC.

This chain connects TRBV5-4 to TRBJ1-2, with D possibly matching TRBD1 (6 bases). The V and J ends lost 0 bases and 11 bases respectively, with 11 bases between them. Germline V gene sequence: CDR1 SGHNT, CDR2 YYREEE (reference sequence). CDR3 size: 12 residues. The CDR3 region is CASSLADSLYTF. In DNA, the CDR3 is TGTGCCAGCAGCTTGGCGGACAGCCTGTACACCTTC.

The rearrangement joins TRBV6-4 to TRBJ1-6, with D possibly TRBD1 on 6 matching bases. V dropped 6 bases and J dropped 5 bases, with 14 bases sitting between them. Germline V gene sequence: CDR1 MRHNA, CDR2 SNTAGT. The CDR3 runs 15 residues. The CDR3 nucleotides read TGTGCCAGCAGCGAACAGGGAGTAGATAATTCACCCCTCCACTTT. Translated, it gives CASSEQGVDNSPLHF.

The chain employs TRBV6-1 and TRBJ2-1, with no clear D. Germline-derived CDR1 and CDR2 are MNHNS and SASEGT. The CDR3 is made up of 11 amino acids. Trimming stripped 3 bases from V and 7 bases from J, with 4 bases between. CDR3 in amino acids: CASSDGNEQFF. The CDR3 region has the DNA TGTGCCAGCAGTGACGGGAATGAGCAGTTCTTC.

This clone turned up a few times. The chain combines TRBV27 with TRBJ2-7; 8 bases agree with TRBD1. Germline CDR1 reads MNHEY; CDR2 reads SMNVEV (reference sequence). The length of the CDR3 is 14 residues. V was pared by 4 bases and J by 2 bases, with 4 bases of the junction left unmatched. The CDR3 is CASSSTGVPYEQYF. The CDR3 DNA reads as TGTGCCAGCAGTTCGACAGGGGTCCCCTACGAGCAGTACTTC.

This clone was recorded a few times. The rearrangement links TRBV6-5 to TRBJ2-3, with 9 bases aligning to TRBD1. Trimming cost V 5 bases and J 9 bases; bases outside gene matches: 12. Germline values: CDR1 MNHEY, CDR2 SVGAGI. CDR3 length equals 15 residues. The CDR3 nucleotides are TGTGCCAGCAGTAGGGACAGGGACTCACAGGAGACGCAGTATTTT. Translated: CASSRDRDSQETQYF.

This clone appeared once. V usage is TRBV28 and J usage is TRBJ2-3; the match to TRBD1 covers 8 bases. The length of the CDR3 is 15 residues. Losses at the gene ends were 3 bases for V and 1 base for J; bases not matched to a gene: 3. Germline V lookup: CDR1 MDHEN, CDR2 SYDVKM. Here the CDR3 reads CASSLGGQGTDTQYF. The DNA of the CDR3 is TGTGCCAGCAGTTTGGGGGGACAGGGCACAGATACGCAGTATTTT.

The genes are TRBV9 and TRBJ1-4; tentatively, D is TRBD1 (5 bases). The CDR3 is made up of 16 amino acids. Germline CDR1 and CDR2: SGDLS and YYNGEE. Trimming took off 2 bases at V and 8 bases at J, with 19 bases between the two ends. The CDR3 bases are TGTGCCAGCAGCGTTACTCCGGGGGGGATGGACGAAAAACTGTTTTTT. Translated, it gives CASSVTPGGMDEKLFF. The full variable domain, with the rest looked up from reference TRBV9 and TRBJ1-4, is DSGVTQTPKHLITATGQRVTLRCSPRSGDLSVYWYQQSLDQGLQFLIQYYNGEERAKGNILERFSAQQFPDLHSELNLSSLELGDSALYFCASSVTPGGMDEKLFFGSGTQLSVL.

This clone was counted once. The V gene is TRBV10-3, the J gene TRBJ2-1, with D tentatively TRBD1 (5 bases). V lost 2 bases and J 6 bases, leaving 14 bases between the germline ends. The CDR3 sequence is 15 residues long. Germline V CDR1 and CDR2: ENHRY, SYGVKD. In nucleotides, the CDR3 is TGTGCCATCAGTGAGGGGCAGGGTTCGATCAATGAGCAGTTCTTC. This gives the protein CAISEGQGSINEQFF.

Only one count was recorded for this clone. The V call is TRBV28, the J call TRBJ2-7; 7 nucleotides align to TRBD1. CDR3 length: 19 residues. V was pared by 6 bases and J by 3 bases, with 23 bases of the junction left unmatched. Germline CDR1 and CDR2: MDHEN and SYDVKM. DNA of the CDR3: TGTGCCAGCAGACGCACCGGGACAGCCTCCTTATACCCAAACTACGAGCAGTACTTC. Translation: CASRRTGTASLYPNYEQYF.

The gene calls are TRBV12-5 and TRBJ1-1; 7 bases map to TRBD1. The V and J ends lost 6 bases and 0 bases, in that order; junction bases with no gene match: 10. The germline gives CDR1 LGHNT, CDR2 FRNRAP. The CDR3 runs 16 residues. The CDR3 is CASGGGGQRMNTEAFF. The CDR3 bases are TGTGCTAGTGGCGGAGGGGGACAGCGAATGAACACTGAAGCTTTCTTT. Supplemented by reference TRBV12-5 and TRBJ1-1, the full variable domain reads DARVTQTPRHKVTEMGQEVTMRCQPILGHNTVFWYRQTMMQGLELLAYFRNRAPLDDSGMPKDRFSAEMPDATLATLKIQPSEPRDSAVYFCASGGGGQRMNTEAFFGQGTRLTVV.